Here is one T cell receptor beta chain with its context. The sample originates from a study of graft-versus-host responses after intestinal transplantation. Trimming removed 2 bases from V and 1 base from J; junction bases left unmatched: 4. Germline-derived CDR1 and CDR2 are SGHRS and YFSETQ. The CDR3 has 17 amino acids. Sequencing was performed with immunoSEQ multiplex PCR; in TCRdb, only in-frame clones are kept and a portion is missing. Here the sample spans approximately 22,000 clones, approximately 46% being singletons. The chain employs TRBV5-1 and TRBJ2-2, with 11 bases aligning to TRBD2. The specimen comprised alloreactive CD4+ T cells from a mixed lymphocyte reaction culture, sampled before intestinal transplant. The sample's subset: CFSE-low proliferating T cells sorted from roughly six-day pre-transplant mixed lymphocyte reaction (GvH or HvG direction). The origin of this receptor is a human patient who received an intestinal transplant. DNA for the CDR3: TGCGCCAGCAGCTTAAGAGGACTAGCGGGGAACACCGGGGAGCTGTTTTTT. It codes for CASSLRGLAGNTGELFF.